This T cell receptor beta chain was observed in a study of cytomegalovirus exposure and HLA in healthy donors. Note on this clone: Its antigen is as yet unknown.

Study-wide results and caveats: DRB1 had the most TCR associations and HLA-C the fewest, a later analysis found, with rates varying by HLA locus. A few chains tied to CMV proved CMV antigen-specific in vitro. The authors listed some 150 TCR beta chains as cytomegalovirus-associated.

The ends were cut back, 6 bases at V and 5 bases at J, with 16 bases in the middle. Germline lookup yields CDR1 LNHDA and CDR2 SQIVND (reference sequence). The CDR3 covers 14 residues. The PCR made use of 60 Vbeta and 13 Jbeta primers. Sequencing used immunoSEQ multiplex PCR; TCRdb keeps in-frame clones, though not all of them. The sample holds some 98,000 clones, about 80% seen once. The origin of this receptor is a man between 18 and 29 years old in good health and CMV-seropositive. Specimen: PBMCs. V usage is TRBV19 and J usage is TRBJ1-1; tentatively, D is TRBD1 (5 bases). CDR3 DNA: TGTGCCAGTAGGCCGGGGGGGACGGGAACTGAAGCTTTCTTT. Its translation: CASRPGGTGTEAFF.